The sample holds a few counts of the clone carrying this TCR beta chain. No antigen is known for it. As to time point: newly diagnosed GD, antithyroid drugs for less than 3 months. The TCR library was made from RNA that had been extracted from PBMCs in TRIzol. The ends were cut back, 1 base at V and 0 bases at J, with 10 bases in the middle. The germline V gene encodes CDR1 SGHRS and CDR2 YFSETQ. This CDR3 has 15 amino acids. This specimen belongs to a study of regulatory T cells in long-lasting Graves disease. The study's findings and limits: Persistent disease was characterized by preferential usage of TRBV28, TRBJ1-2 and TRBJ2-5.

Arm-PCR with iRepertoire HTBI primers amplified the CDR3 regions for these TCR beta libraries. MiXCR was run by TCRdb on the multiplex PCR reads, yielding one entry per CDR3 protein. The sample lists 400,000 to 500,000 distinct CDR3 sequences, about 15% occurring once. These data are also associated with another study on T cells in Graves' hyperthyroidism and ophthalmopathy.

The chain carries TRBV5-1 and TRBJ1-2; D is unresolved. This receptor was identified in a woman between 35 and 50 years old with Graves disease. Specimen: peripheral blood mononuclear cells (PBMCs), collected at new diagnosis, from a patient treated with antithyroid drugs. The CDR3 sequence is CASSLQADSNYGYTF. CDR3 sequence (DNA): TGCGCCAGCAGCTTGCAGGCGGATTCTAACTATGGCTACACCTTC.